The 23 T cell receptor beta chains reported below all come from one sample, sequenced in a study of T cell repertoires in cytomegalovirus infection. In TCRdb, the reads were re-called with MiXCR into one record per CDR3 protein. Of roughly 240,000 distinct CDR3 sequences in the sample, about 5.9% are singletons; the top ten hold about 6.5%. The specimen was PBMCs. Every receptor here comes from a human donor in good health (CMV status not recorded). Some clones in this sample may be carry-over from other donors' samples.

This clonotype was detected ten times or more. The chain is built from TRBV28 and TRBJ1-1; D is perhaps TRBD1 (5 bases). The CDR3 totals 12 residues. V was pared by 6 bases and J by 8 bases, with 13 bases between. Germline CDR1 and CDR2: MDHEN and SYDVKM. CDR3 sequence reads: CASSPRQTEAFF. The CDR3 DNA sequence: TGTGCCAGCAGCCCACGACAGACAGAAGCTTTCTTT.

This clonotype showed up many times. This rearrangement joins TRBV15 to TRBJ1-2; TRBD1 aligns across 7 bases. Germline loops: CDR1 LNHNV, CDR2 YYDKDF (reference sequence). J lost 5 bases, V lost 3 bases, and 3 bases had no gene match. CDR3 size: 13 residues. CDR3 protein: CATSRLQGYGYTF. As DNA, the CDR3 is TGTGCCACCAGCAGGCTACAGGGGTATGGCTACACCTTC.

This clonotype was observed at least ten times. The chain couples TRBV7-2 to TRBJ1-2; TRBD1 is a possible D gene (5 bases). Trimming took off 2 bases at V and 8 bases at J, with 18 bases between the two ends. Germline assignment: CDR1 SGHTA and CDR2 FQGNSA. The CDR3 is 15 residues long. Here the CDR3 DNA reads TGTGCCAGCAGCTTACCCCCCGAGGGGAGGAACGGCTACACCTTC. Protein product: CASSLPPEGRNGYTF.

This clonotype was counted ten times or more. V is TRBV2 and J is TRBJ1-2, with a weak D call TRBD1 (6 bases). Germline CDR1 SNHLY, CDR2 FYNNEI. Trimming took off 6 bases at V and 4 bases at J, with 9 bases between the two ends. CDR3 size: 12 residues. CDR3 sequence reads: CASRSDSYGYTF. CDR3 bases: TGTGCCAGCAGGTCGGACAGCTATGGCTACACCTTC.

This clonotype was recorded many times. DNA for the CDR3: TGTGCCAGCAGTTACCATACTAGCGCCGGTACCCAGTACTTC. Its translation is CASSYHTSAGTQYF. The chain carries TRBV6-2 or TRBV6-3 and TRBJ2-5; 7 positions match TRBD2. The CDR3 is made up of 14 amino acids. CDR1 MNHEY and CDR2 SVGEGT come from the germline V gene. Losses at the gene ends were 2 bases for V and 8 bases for J; bases not matched to a gene: 8.

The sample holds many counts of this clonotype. CDR3 coding DNA: TGTGCCAGCAGACAGACAGGGGCGAGGACTGAAGCTTTCTTT. As protein: CASRQTGARTEAFF. The genes are TRBV6-5 and TRBJ1-1, with TRBD1 matching 8 bases. Germline trimming cut 6 bases from V and 5 bases from J; bases unmatched to any gene: 8. The CDR3 spans 14 residues. Germline CDR1 and CDR2: MNHEY and SVGAGI.

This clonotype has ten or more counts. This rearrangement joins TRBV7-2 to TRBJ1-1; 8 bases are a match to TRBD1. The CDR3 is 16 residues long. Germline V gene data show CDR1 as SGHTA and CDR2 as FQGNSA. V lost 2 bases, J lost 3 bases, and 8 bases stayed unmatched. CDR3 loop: CASSLRGGQVDTEAFF. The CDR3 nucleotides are TGTGCCAGCAGCTTAAGAGGGGGACAGGTAGACACTGAAGCTTTCTTT.

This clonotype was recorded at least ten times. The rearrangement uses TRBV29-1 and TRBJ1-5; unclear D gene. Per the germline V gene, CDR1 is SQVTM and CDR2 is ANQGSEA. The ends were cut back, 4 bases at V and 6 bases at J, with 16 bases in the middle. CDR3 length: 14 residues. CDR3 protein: CSVVLASGGQPQHF. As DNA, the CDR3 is TGCAGCGTTGTCCTGGCCTCGGGCGGTCAGCCCCAGCATTTT.

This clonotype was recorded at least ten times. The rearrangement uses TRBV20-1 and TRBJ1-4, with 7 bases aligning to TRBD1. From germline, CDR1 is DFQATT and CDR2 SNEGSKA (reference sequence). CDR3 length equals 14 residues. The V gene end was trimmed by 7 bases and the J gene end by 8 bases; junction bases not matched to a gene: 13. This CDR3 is CSGSLQGGGEKLFF. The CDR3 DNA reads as TGCAGTGGCTCACTCCAGGGGGGGGGGGAAAAACTGTTTTTT.

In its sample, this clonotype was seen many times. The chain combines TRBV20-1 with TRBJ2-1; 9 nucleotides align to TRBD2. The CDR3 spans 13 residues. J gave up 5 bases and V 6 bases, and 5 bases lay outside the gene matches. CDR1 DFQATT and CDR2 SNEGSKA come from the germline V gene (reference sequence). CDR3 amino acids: CSAERGADNEQFF. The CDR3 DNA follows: TGCAGTGCCGAGCGGGGGGCTGACAATGAGCAGTTCTTC.

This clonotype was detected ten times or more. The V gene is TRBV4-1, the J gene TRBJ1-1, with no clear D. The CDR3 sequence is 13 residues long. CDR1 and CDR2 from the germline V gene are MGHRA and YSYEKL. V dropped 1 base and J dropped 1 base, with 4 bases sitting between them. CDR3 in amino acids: CASSQGKNTEAFF. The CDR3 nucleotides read TGCGCCAGCAGCCAAGGGAAGAACACTGAAGCTTTCTTT.

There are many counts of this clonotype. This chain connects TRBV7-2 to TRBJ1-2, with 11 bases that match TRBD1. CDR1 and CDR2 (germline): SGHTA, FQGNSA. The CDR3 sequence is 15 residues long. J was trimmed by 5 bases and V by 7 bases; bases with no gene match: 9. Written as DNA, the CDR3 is TGTGCCAGCACCGCCCGGACAGGGGGCGGGTATGGCTACACCTTC. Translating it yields CASTARTGGGYGYTF.

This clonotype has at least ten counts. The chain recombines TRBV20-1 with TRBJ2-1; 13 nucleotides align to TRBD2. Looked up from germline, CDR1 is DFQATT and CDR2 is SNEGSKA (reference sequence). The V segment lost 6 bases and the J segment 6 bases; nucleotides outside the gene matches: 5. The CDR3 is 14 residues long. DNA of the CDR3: TGCAGTGCCCTACTAGCGGGGGGGCCCAATGAGCAGTTCTTC. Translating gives CSALLAGGPNEQFF.

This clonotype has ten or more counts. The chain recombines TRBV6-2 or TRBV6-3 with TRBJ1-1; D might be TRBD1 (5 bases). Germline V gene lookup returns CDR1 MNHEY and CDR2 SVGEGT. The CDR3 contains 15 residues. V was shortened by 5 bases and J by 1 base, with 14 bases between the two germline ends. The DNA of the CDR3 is TGTGCCAGCAGTGAACCGGGGGGTTCGAACACTGAAGCTTTCTTT. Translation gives CASSEPGGSNTEAFF.

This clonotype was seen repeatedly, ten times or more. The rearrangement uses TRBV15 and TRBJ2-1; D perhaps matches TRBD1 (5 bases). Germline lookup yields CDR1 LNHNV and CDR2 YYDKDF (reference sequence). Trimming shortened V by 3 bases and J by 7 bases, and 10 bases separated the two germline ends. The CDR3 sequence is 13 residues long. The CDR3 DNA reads TGTGCCACCAGCAGTTTACAGGCGAATGAGCAGTTCTTC. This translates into CATSSLQANEQFF.

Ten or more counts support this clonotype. Here the CDR3 reads CASSQEGVAGGADTQYF. The CDR3 DNA reads TGCGCCAGCAGCCAAGAAGGAGTAGCGGGGGGAGCAGATACGCAGTATTTT. The chain recombines TRBV4-1 with TRBJ2-3, with 10 positions matching TRBD2. Germline loops: CDR1 MGHRA, CDR2 YSYEKL. V was pared by 0 bases and J by 4 bases, with 7 bases of the junction left unmatched. The CDR3 spans 17 residues.

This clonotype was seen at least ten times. The CDR3 region is CASSLRASGRGTEAFF. In DNA form, the CDR3 reads TGTGCCAGCAGCTTAAGGGCGTCAGGGAGGGGCACTGAAGCTTTCTTT. The chain joins TRBV7-2 to TRBJ1-1; D is perhaps TRBD1 (5 bases). The CDR3 covers 16 residues. Trimming took 2 bases from V and 4 from J, leaving 17 bases between them. The germline V gene encodes CDR1 SGHTA and CDR2 FQGNSA.

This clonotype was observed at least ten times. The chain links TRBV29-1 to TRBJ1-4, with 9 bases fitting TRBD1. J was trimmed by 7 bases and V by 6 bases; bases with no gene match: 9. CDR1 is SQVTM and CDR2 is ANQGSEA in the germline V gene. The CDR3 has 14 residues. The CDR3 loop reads CSVSPTGGSEKLFF. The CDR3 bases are TGCAGCGTGTCCCCGACAGGGGGAAGTGAAAAACTGTTTTTT.

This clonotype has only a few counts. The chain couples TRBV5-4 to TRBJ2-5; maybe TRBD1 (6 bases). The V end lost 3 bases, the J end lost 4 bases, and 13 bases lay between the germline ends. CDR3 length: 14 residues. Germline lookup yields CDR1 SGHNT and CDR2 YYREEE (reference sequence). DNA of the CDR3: TGTGCCAGCAGCTCCTCAGGGGTGGCAGAGACCCAGTACTTC. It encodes CASSSSGVAETQYF.

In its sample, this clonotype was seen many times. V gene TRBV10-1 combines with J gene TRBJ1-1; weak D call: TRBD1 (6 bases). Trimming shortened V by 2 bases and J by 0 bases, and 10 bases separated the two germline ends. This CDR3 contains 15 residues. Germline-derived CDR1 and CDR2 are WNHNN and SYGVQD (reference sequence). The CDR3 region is CASSEAGAMNTEAFF. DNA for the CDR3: TGCGCCAGCAGTGAGGCGGGGGCAATGAACACTGAAGCTTTCTTT.

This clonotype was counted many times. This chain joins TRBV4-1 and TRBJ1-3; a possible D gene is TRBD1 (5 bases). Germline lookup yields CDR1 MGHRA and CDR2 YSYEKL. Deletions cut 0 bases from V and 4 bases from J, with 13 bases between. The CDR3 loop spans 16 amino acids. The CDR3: CASSQDRDSDGNTIYF. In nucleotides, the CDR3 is TGCGCCAGCAGCCAAGATCGGGACTCGGACGGAAACACCATATATTTT.

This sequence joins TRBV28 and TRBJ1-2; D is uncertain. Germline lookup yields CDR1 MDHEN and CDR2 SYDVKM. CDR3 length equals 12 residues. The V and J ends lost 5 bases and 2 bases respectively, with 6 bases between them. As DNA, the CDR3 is TGTGCCAGCAGTGGCGAGAACTATGGCTACACCTTC. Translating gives CASSGENYGYTF.

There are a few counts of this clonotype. The CDR3 nucleotides are TGTGCCAGCAGCTTGCGGGACACCTATCAGCCCCAGCATTTT. This codes for CASSLRDTYQPQHF. The chain combines TRBV7-8 with TRBJ1-5, with D perhaps matching TRBD1 (6 bases). Trimming removed 3 bases from V and 5 bases from J, with 11 bases in between. The V gene's germline CDR1 is SGHVS and CDR2 FQNEAQ. The CDR3 has 14 amino acids.